This T cell receptor (beta chain) was identified during a study of shared clonotypes between healthy human individuals. The assay was immunoSEQ multiplex PCR, and TCRdb's table has in-frame clones only and misses some. The sample shows roughly 2,000,000 clones, roughly 93% of them seen only once. Germline CDR1 is LGHNA and CDR2 is YSLEER. The V gene lost 4 bases and the J gene lost 2 bases, with 18 bases spanning the gap. There are 17 residues in the CDR3. Terminally differentiated effector memory CD45RA+ cells were excluded from the naive CD8 cells, which were CD45RO-negative and positively selected for CCR7. Overall study results and limits: It was anticipated that sequencing depth would influence how many clonotypes donors shared. The four-donor shared clonotypes exceeded non-shared clonotypes in generation probability, with non-shared ones scoring lower.

Remarks on this clone: The antigen is unknown.

The V call is TRBV4-3, the J call TRBJ2-1; no clear D gene. The sequencing input was naive CD8+ T cells from PBMCs. This receptor was taken from a man aged 18 to 29 in good health. Some clones in this sample may be carry-over from other donors' samples. CDR3 DNA sequence: TGCGCCAGCAGCCTAAGTTTGGGCGGAGTTACCTACAATGAGCAGTTCTTC. It yields the protein CASSLSLGGVTYNEQFF.